This T cell receptor beta chain was identified during a study of stem cell transplantation in POMP-related autoinflammatory disease. Method: immunoSEQ multiplex PCR; TCRdb's copy keeps in-frame clones and lacks some. The sample yields 30,000 or so clones, about 90% seen once. Only one count was recorded for this clone. Losses at the gene ends were 5 bases for V and 10 bases for J; bases not matched to a gene: 15. Germline V lookup: CDR1 SEHNR, CDR2 FQNEAQ (reference sequence). The CDR3 contains 16 residues. The clonotype originates from a human donor with POMP-related autoinflammation and immune dysregulation (PRAID). The gene calls are TRBV7-9 and TRBJ2-1; TRBD2 matches at 9 bases. Sequenced material: CD4+ T cells from PBMCs, taken before stem cell transplantation. CDR3 coding DNA: TGTGCCAGCAGCGTTCTTAGCGGGGGAGGTGGGGGCGAGCAGTTCTTC. As protein: CASSVLSGGGGGEQFF.